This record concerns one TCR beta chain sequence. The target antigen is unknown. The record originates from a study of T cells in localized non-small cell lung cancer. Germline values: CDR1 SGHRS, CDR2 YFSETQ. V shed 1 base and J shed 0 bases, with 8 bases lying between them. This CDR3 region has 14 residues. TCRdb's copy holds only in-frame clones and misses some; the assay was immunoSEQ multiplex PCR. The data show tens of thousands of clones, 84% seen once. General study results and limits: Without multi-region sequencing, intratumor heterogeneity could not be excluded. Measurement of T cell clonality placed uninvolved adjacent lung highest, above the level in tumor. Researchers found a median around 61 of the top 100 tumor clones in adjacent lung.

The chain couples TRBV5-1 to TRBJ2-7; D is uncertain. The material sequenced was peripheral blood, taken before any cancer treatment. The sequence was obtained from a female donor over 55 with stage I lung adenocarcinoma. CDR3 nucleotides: TGCGCCAGCAGCTTGACAGTGATCTCCTACGAGCAGTACTTC. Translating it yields CASSLTVISYEQYF.